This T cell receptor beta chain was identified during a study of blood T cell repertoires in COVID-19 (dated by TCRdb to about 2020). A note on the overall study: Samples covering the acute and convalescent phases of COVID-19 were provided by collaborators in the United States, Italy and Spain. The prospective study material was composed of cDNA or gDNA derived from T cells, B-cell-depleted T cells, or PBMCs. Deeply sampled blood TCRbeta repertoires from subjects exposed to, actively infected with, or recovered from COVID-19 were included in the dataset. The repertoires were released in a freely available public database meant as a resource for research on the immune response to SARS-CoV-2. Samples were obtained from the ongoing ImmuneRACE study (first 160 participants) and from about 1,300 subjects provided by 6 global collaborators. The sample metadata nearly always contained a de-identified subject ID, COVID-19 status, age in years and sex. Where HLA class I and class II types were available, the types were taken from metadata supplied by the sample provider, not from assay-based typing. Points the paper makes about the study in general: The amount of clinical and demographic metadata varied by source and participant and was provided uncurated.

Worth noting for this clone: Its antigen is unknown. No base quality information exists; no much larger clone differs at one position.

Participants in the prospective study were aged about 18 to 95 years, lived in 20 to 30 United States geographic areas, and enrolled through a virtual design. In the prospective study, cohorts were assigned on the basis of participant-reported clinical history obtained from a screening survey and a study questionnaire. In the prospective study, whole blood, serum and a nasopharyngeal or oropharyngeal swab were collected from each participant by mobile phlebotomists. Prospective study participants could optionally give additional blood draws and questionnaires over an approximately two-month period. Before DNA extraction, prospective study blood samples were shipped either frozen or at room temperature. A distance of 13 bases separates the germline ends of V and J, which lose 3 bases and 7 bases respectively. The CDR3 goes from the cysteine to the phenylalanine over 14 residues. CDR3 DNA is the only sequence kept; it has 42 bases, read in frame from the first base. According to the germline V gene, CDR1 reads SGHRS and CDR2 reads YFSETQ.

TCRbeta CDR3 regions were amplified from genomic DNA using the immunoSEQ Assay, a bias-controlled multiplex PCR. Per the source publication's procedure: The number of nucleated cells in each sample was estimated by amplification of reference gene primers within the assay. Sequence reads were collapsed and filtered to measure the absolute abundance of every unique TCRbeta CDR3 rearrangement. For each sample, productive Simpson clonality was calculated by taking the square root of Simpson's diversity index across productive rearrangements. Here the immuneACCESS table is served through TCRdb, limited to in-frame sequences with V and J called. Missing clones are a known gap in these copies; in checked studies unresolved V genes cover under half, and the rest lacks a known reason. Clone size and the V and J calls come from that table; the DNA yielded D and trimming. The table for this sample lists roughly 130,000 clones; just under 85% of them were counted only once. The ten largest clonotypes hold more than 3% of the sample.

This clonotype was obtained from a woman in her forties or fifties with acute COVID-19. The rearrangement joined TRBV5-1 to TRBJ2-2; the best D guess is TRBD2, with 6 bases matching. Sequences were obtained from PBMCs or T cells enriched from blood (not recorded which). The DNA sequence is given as TGCGCCAGCAGCTCGGGCGGGATCGACGGGGAGCTGTTTTTT. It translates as CASSSGGIDGELFF.